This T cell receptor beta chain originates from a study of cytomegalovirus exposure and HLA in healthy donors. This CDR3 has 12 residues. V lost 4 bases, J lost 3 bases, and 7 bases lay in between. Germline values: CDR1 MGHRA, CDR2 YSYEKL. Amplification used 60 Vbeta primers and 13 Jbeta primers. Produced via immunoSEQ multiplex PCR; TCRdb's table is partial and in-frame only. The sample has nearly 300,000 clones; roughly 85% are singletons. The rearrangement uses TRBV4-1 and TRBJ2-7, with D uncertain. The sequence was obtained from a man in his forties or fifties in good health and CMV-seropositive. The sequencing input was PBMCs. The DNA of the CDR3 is TGCGCCAGCAGCCTAGACGGCTACGAGCAGTACTTC. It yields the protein CASSLDGYEQYF.